This TCR beta chain was obtained from a study of T-cell memory formation after mild COVID-19. Across the whole study: Clustering of TCRs was largely donor specific. Notes on the study in general: Clones that shrank (day 15 to 85) were balanced CD4/CD8, whereas later expanders leaned CD4+. Memory from before infection featured some responding clones, which suggests cross-reactive memory joined.

There are many counts of this clonotype. Antigen unknown. The CDR3 spans 19 residues. V was pared by 6 bases and J by 6 bases, with 21 bases of the junction left unmatched. The germline gives CDR1 MNHNY, CDR2 SVGAGI (reference sequence). Using its own MiXCR run on the 5' RACE reads, TCRdb lists one record per CDR3 protein. The sample records 290,000 or so distinct CDR3 sequences, approximately 19% being singletons. The chain has TRBV6-6 and TRBJ1-1, with TRBD1 matching 11 bases. The specimen was PBMCs or a T cell subset sorted from them (not recorded which). The receptor's source is a young man who had mild COVID-19 (a few samples of this study predate the infection). Cell type and time point are not known. The CDR3 loop is CASSTILPRYPGQGAEAFF. The CDR3 coding sequence is TGTGCCAGCAGCACTATTCTCCCTAGATATCCGGGACAGGGGGCTGAAGCTTTCTTT.